These T cell receptor beta chains were read from a single sample in a study of PD-1 blockade in mismatch repair-deficient tumors. Using immunoSEQ multiplex PCR, the repertoire was profiled, and TCRdb retains in-frame clones only, with some absent. The sample lists approximately 100,000 clones, 70% to 85% seen once, with about 6.3% in the top ten. Sequenced material: peripheral blood, taken roughly 35 weeks after starting pembrolizumab. The receptors were gathered from an adult with mismatch repair-deficient cancer. The CDR3 runs from the conserved cysteine through the conserved F or W. D genes are given only for firm matches. Only some rows state a clone size, as once, few, many or a class for expanded clones.

CDR3 length: 19; J gene: TRBJ2-6; D gene: TRBD1; clone size: .; V gene: TRBV19; CDR3 DNA: TGTGCCAGTAGTCGTTCGGGACAGGCCAAATCCTTCGGGGCCAACGTCCTGACTTTC; CDR3 protein: CASSRSGQAKSFGANVLTF
CDR3 length: 14; J gene: TRBJ2-1; D gene: TRBD1; clone size: .; V gene: TRBV7-9; CDR3 DNA: TGTGCCAGCAGCAGGGACAGAAACTACAATGAGCAGTTCTTC; CDR3 protein: CASSRDRNYNEQFF
CDR3 length: 16; J gene: TRBJ2-1; D gene: .; clone size: few; V gene: TRBV4-2; CDR3 DNA: TGTGCCAGCAGCCAAGGACGGCTAGTGACCGACAATGAGCAGTTCTTC; CDR3 protein: CASSQGRLVTDNEQFF
CDR3 length: 14; J gene: TRBJ2-7; D gene: .; clone size: .; V gene: TRBV7-9; CDR3 DNA: TGTGCCAGCACCATGGGTCAGGGCTCCTACGAGCAGTACTTC; CDR3 protein: CASTMGQGSYEQYF
CDR3 length: 14; J gene: TRBJ1-5; D gene: .; clone size: .; V gene: TRBV28; CDR3 DNA: TGTGCCAGCAGAAATCCAGGGTTGGGCCAGCCCCAGCATTTT; CDR3 protein: CASRNPGLGQPQHF
CDR3 length: 13; J gene: TRBJ2-5; D gene: .; clone size: .; V gene: TRBV19; CDR3 DNA: TGTGCCAGTAGTATTTGGCGGTCCGAGGCCCAGTACTTC; CDR3 protein: CASSIWRSEAQYF
CDR3 length: 17; J gene: TRBJ1-1; D gene: TRBD1; clone size: .; V gene: TRBV28; CDR3 DNA: TGTGCCAGCAGTTCACAAATAACAGGGGGCCTAAACACTGAAGCTTTCTTT; CDR3 protein: CASSSQITGGLNTEAFF
CDR3 length: 15; J gene: TRBJ1-4; D gene: TRBD1; clone size: .; V gene: TRBV11-2; CDR3 DNA: TGTGCCAGCAGCCTCGGACAGGGGGGAGGTGAAAAACTGTTTTTT; CDR3 protein: CASSLGQGGGEKLFF
CDR3 length: 19; J gene: TRBJ1-5; D gene: .; clone size: .; V gene: TRBV12-5; CDR3 DNA: TGTGCTAGTGGCCTCCTCTACCCCTATCCCCCAGGGACGCGCGCGAACAAGCATTTT; CDR3 protein: CASGLLYPYPPGTRANKHF
CDR3 length: 15; J gene: TRBJ1-2; D gene: .; clone size: .; V gene: TRBV19; CDR3 DNA: TGTGCCAGTACCGTAGGACAATCCACTAACTATGGCTACACCTTC; CDR3 protein: CASTVGQSTNYGYTF
CDR3 length: 15; J gene: TRBJ2-2; D gene: TRBD1; clone size: .; V gene: TRBV9; CDR3 DNA: TGTGCCAGCAGCTCCCGACAGGGTCCCACCGGGGAGCTGTTTTTT; CDR3 protein: CASSSRQGPTGELFF
CDR3 length: 15; J gene: TRBJ2-7; D gene: TRBD2; clone size: .; V gene: TRBV9; CDR3 DNA: TGTGCCAGCAGCGCGACTAGCGGGAGCTCCTACGAGCAGTACTTC; CDR3 protein: CASSATSGSSYEQYF
CDR3 length: 16; J gene: TRBJ2-7; D gene: .; clone size: .; V gene: TRBV5-4; CDR3 DNA: TGTGCCAGCAGCTTGTATCAGGTCCAATTCCCCTACGAGCAGTACTTC; CDR3 protein: CASSLYQVQFPYEQYF
CDR3 length: 13; J gene: TRBJ2-5; D gene: .; clone size: .; V gene: TRBV2; CDR3 DNA: TGTGCCAGCAGTGAAGAAATACAAGAGACCCAGTACTTC; CDR3 protein: CASSEEIQETQYF
CDR3 length: 14; J gene: TRBJ2-5; D gene: TRBD1; clone size: .; V gene: TRBV4-2; CDR3 DNA: TGTGCCAGCAGCCAAGATCAGGGGGCCGAGACCCAGTACTTC; CDR3 protein: CASSQDQGAETQYF
CDR3 length: 15; J gene: TRBJ2-5; D gene: TRBD2; clone size: .; V gene: TRBV11-2; CDR3 DNA: TGTGCCAGCAGCAAAGGGACTAGCGTGGCAGAGACCCAGTACTTC; CDR3 protein: CASSKGTSVAETQYF